Sequencing of this T cell receptor beta chain was carried out in a study of blood T cells in healthy people across ages. Looking at the study overall: Per two T cells, about one barcoded beta molecule was captured through template switching. Findings of the study overall: Calculation of diversity from one million T cells yielded estimates considered to be underestimates.

For this clonotype: What it recognizes is unknown.

A second PCR, run for roughly 7 to 11 cycles, used a sample-barcoded 5' primer plus a J-beta primer mix. TCRdb passed the 5' RACE reads through MiXCR, listing each CDR3 protein once. The table lists hundreds of thousands of distinct CDR3 sequences, about 21% of them singletons. CDR1 SGHVS and CDR2 FQNEAQ come from the germline V gene. The CDR3 covers 13 residues. The sequenced sample was blood. V gene TRBV7-8 combines with J gene TRBJ2-5, with D perhaps TRBD2 (6 bases). The J call may be in error: the DNA end matches TRBJ2-1 better. This sequence was found in a man in his 70s in good health. The CDR3 DNA follows: TGTGCCAGCAATAGCGGCCCCTACAATGAGCAGTTCTTC. As protein: CASNSGPYNEQFF.